This TCR beta chain was sequenced for a study of cytomegalovirus exposure and HLA in healthy donors. As for this clone: Antigen specificity is unknown.

Here immunoSEQ multiplex PCR was the method, and the copy in TCRdb shows in-frame clones only, minus some. The sample lists 200,000 to 250,000 clones; about nine tenths were seen once. Study-wide points: Among TCR beta chains, those listed as cytomegalovirus-associated numbered roughly 150. The majority of TCR sequences were rare, yet some public TCRs appeared in many donors.

The CDR3 has 16 amino acids. Germline lookup yields CDR1 SGHDT and CDR2 YYEEEE. V lost 4 bases, J lost 10 bases, and 15 bases stayed unmatched. J is TRBJ2-1 and V is TRBV5-6, with 9 bases lining up with TRBD2. The sample was PBMCs. The origin of this receptor is a woman in her late teens or twenties in good health and CMV-seropositive. The CDR3 region is CASSPSEGLAGLEQFF. Here the CDR3 DNA reads TGTGCCAGCAGCCCCTCGGAGGGGCTAGCGGGACTGGAGCAGTTCTTC.